The entry below describes one T cell receptor beta chain. These data are taken from a study of blood T cell repertoires in COVID-19. CDR3 length equals 15 residues. Germline assignment: CDR1 GTSNPN and CDR2 SVGIG (reference sequence). V lost 3 bases and J lost 2; bases outside the gene matches: 7. The method was immunoSEQ multiplex PCR; TCRdb's version includes in-frame clones alone and lacks a portion of them. The data show approximately 200,000 clones, with 70% to 90% seen just once and approximately 7.4% held by the top ten. V usage is TRBV30 and J usage is TRBJ2-7, with 10 bases lining up with TRBD2. Sequences were obtained from PBMCs or T cells enriched from blood (not recorded which). The clonotype was recovered from a woman in her thirties or forties with acute COVID-19. CDR3: CAWRARTSGPYEQYF. DNA of the CDR3: TGTGCCTGGAGGGCGAGGACTAGCGGACCCTACGAGCAGTACTTC.